One sample yielded the 2 T cell receptor beta chains listed below, sequenced in a study of identical twins. Via MiXCR, TCRdb re-called the 5' RACE reads, giving one row per CDR3 protein. In the table there are just under 650,000 distinct CDR3 sequences, under 8.5% of which are singletons. These data also featured in a second study, about yellow fever vaccine responses in identical twins.

The sequenced sample consisted of PBMCs. The receptors here all came from a woman in her late teens or twenties in good health.

This clonotype was seen ten or more times. The chain uses TRBV29-1 and TRBJ2-2; TRBD2 is a possible D gene (6 bases). Trimming took 4 bases from V and 0 from J, leaving 12 bases between them. Germline assignment: CDR1 SQVTM and CDR2 ANQGSEA. This CDR3 spans 15 amino acids. CDR3 sequence (DNA): TGCAGCGTTGGTAGCGGAGCCTCGAACACCGGGGAGCTGTTTTTT. Translation gives CSVGSGASNTGELFF.

This clonotype was found many times. The chain couples TRBV29-1 to TRBJ1-5; TRBD1 agrees at 9 bases. The CDR3 is made up of 13 amino acids. After removal of 7 bases from V and 4 bases from J, the junction contained 5 bases not matched to a gene. Germline V lookup: CDR1 SQVTM, CDR2 ANQGSEA. The CDR3 loop reads CSAGQGGNQPQHF. The CDR3 DNA sequence: TGCAGCGCGGGACAGGGAGGGAATCAGCCCCAGCATTTT. Full variable domain (rest looked up from reference TRBV29-1 and TRBJ1-5): SAVISQKPSRDICQRGTSLTIQCQVDSQVTMMFWYRQQPGQSLTLIATANQGSEATYESGFVIDKFPISRPNLTFSTLTVSNMSPEDSSIYLCSAGQGGNQPQHFGDGTRLSIL.